This is a list of T cell receptor beta chains from one sample in a study of T cell clones after liver transplantation. Libraries were prepared by immunoSEQ multiplex PCR; TCRdb keeps only in-frame clonotypes and omits some of them. The sample has tens of thousands of clones, over 90% seen once. The sequencing used CD4+ T cells from blood, collected less than 27 months after liver transplant. Receptors originate from a human patient who received a liver transplant. Some T cells may have come from the graft donor. Both conserved end residues are part of each CDR3. D genes are given only for firm matches. For some rows the clone size is stated as once, few or many, or as a class when expanded; others skip it.

v_call	clone_size	d_call	j_call	cdr3_length	cdr3_nt	cdr3_aa
TRBV28	-	-	TRBJ2-1	11	TGTGCCAGCAGTTTGCTAAATGAGCAGTTCTTC	CASSLLNEQFF
TRBV19	few	TRBD1	TRBJ1-5	15	TGTGCCAGTTATCCTACAGGGGAACTCAATCAGCCCCAGCATTTT	CASYPTGELNQPQHF
TRBV28	-	-	TRBJ1-2	16	TGTGCCAGCAGCAGAGACAGAACAAACCCAAACTATGGCTACACCTTC	CASSRDRTNPNYGYTF
TRBV7-9	-	-	TRBJ1-1	17	TGTGCCAGCAGCCCGGGGCCTATCGGAAAAGCGAGCGCTGAAGCTTTCTTT	CASSPGPIGKASAEAFF
TRBV5-6	-	-	TRBJ1-4	14	TGTGCCAGCAGCCAGGGACGGGGGAATGAAAAACTGTTTTTT	CASSQGRGNEKLFF
TRBV6-1	-	TRBD1	TRBJ1-2	14	TGTGCCAGCAGATCGCCGGGACAGAGATATGGCTACACCTTC	CASRSPGQRYGYTF
TRBV25-1	-	-	TRBJ2-1	14	TGTGCCAGCAGTGCCGAACACCGAGGAAATGAGCAGTTCTTC	CASSAEHRGNEQFF
TRBV28	-	-	TRBJ2-5	11	TGTGCCAGCAGTTCCCGGGGTCCCCAGTACTTC	CASSSRGPQYF
TRBV29-1	-	TRBD1	TRBJ2-7	15	TGCAGCGGGGCCTACAGGGGAGAAGGCTCCTACGAGCAGTACTTC	CSGAYRGEGSYEQYF
TRBV5-1	-	-	TRBJ2-5	12	TGCGCCAGCAGCCGGTCCCAAGAGACCCAGTACTTC	CASSRSQETQYF
TRBV5-1	-	TRBD2	TRBJ2-2	15	TGCGCCAGCAGCGCTAGCGGGAAGAACACCGGGGAGCTGTTTTTT	CASSASGKNTGELFF
TRBV5-1	-	-	TRBJ2-4	15	TGCGCCAGCAGCTTGGCCGCCAGGGGTGGGGACATTCAGTACTTC	CASSLAARGGDIQYF
TRBV7-3	-	-	TRBJ2-2	13	TGTGCCAGCAGCTTGTATACCGGGCAGAGGCTGTTTTTT	CASSLYTGQRLFF
TRBV7-6	once	-	TRBJ1-1	13	TGTGCCAGCAGCTTAGGTGGGGTTACTGAAGCTTTCTTT	CASSLGGVTEAFF
TRBV5-1	-	-	TRBJ1-4	14	TGCGCCAGCAGCTTGGAAGGGGCTAATGAAAAACTGTTTTTT	CASSLEGANEKLFF
TRBV2	once	-	TRBJ1-2	12	TGTGCCAGCAGTGAGGACGGCTATGGCTACACCTTC	CASSEDGYGYTF
TRBV19	-	TRBD1	TRBJ1-2	15	TGTGCCAGTAGTATACGACAGGGGGTTAACTATGGCTACACCTTC	CASSIRQGVNYGYTF
TRBV15	once	TRBD1	TRBJ1-5	14	TGTGCCACCAGTAGGGACAGGAGCAATCAGCCCCAGCATTTT	CATSRDRSNQPQHF
TRBV4-2	-	TRBD2	TRBJ2-1	16	TGTGCCAGCAGCCAAGAGGGACTAGCGAAATACAATGAGCAGTTCTTC	CASSQEGLAKYNEQFF
TRBV6-1	-	TRBD1	TRBJ2-1	15	TGTGCCAGCATTAAGGGACAGGGGGCCGGGAATGAGCAGTTCTTC	CASIKGQGAGNEQFF
TRBV13	once	-	TRBJ1-3	17	TGTGCCAGCAGCACCCGGCGGGGTCTGGTAGCTGGAAACACCATATATTTT	CASSTRRGLVAGNTIYF
TRBV5-1	-	-	TRBJ2-5	15	TGCGCCAGCAGCTTCAGGTACGGGAACCAAGAGACCCAGTACTTC	CASSFRYGNQETQYF
TRBV28	-	-	TRBJ2-2	16	TGTGCCAGCAGTCCCATCCCCGGGGCAGGCACCGGGGAGCTGTTTTTT	CASSPIPGAGTGELFF
TRBV6-9	once	TRBD2	TRBJ2-7	15	TGTGCCAGCAGTGGGAAGAGCGGGAATTCCTACGAGCAGTACTTC	CASSGKSGNSYEQYF
TRBV12-5	once	TRBD1	TRBJ1-2	15	TGTGCTAGTGGTTTGCTCCAGGGGGGGAACTATGGCTACACCTTC	CASGLLQGGNYGYTF
TRBV10-3	few	-	TRBJ1-1	13	TGTGCCATCAGCCCTGGAGCCCACCGTGAAGCTTTCTTT	CAISPGAHREAFF
TRBV13	-	TRBD2	TRBJ2-1	16	TGTGCCAGCAGCCAACTAGCGGGAGGCTATTACAATGAGCAGTTCTTC	CASSQLAGGYYNEQFF
TRBV18	-	-	TRBJ1-5	13	TGTGCCAGCGCGGACGGACGCAATCAGCCCCAGCATTTT	CASADGRNQPQHF
TRBV15	-	TRBD1	TRBJ2-6	19	TGTGCCACCAGCAGAACCCTTGGACAGGGGGCGACTGGGGCCAACGTCCTGACTTTC	CATSRTLGQGATGANVLTF
TRBV19	-	TRBD1	TRBJ2-7	15	TGTGCCAGTAGTATACCAGGGACAGGAATCTCCGAGCAGTACTTC	CASSIPGTGISEQYF
TRBV6-4	-	TRBD2	TRBJ2-1	17	TGTGCCAGCAGCCCCGGGGTAGCGGGAGGAAACTACAATGAGCAGTTCTTC	CASSPGVAGGNYNEQFF
TRBV19	-	-	TRBJ1-5	17	TGTGCCAGTAGTAAGCGGGCGTCAGGGTATAGCAATCAGCCCCAGCATTTT	CASSKRASGYSNQPQHF
TRBV11-3	-	-	TRBJ2-3	11	TGTGCCAGCAGCTCGCCAGATACGCAGTATTTT	CASSSPDTQYF
TRBV10-1	-	-	TRBJ1-2	14	TGCGCCAGCAGAGGGTGGGGGGCCTTGAATGGCTACACCTTC	CASRGWGALNGYTF
TRBV7-9	-	-	TRBJ2-3	13	TGTGCCAGCAGCTTATTAGGCACAGATACGCAGTATTTT	CASSLLGTDTQYF
TRBV6-5	-	-	TRBJ2-1	15	TGTGCCAGCAGTTACGAGGCAGTCTCCTACAATGAGCAGTTCTTC	CASSYEAVSYNEQFF
TRBV29-1	-	-	TRBJ1-1	13	TGCAGCGTTGCGTTTGGAGGGAACACTGAAGCTTTCTTT	CSVAFGGNTEAFF
TRBV6-6	-	-	TRBJ1-2	15	TGTGCCAGCAGTTACTCCCAGGGTTCAAACTATGGCTACACCTTC	CASSYSQGSNYGYTF
TRBV2	-	-	TRBJ2-3	14	TGTGCCAGCAGTGAAGCCGGGACTTTGGATACGCAGTATTTT	CASSEAGTLDTQYF
TRBV10-3	-	-	TRBJ1-1	18	TGTGCCATCAGTGAGCCCACGGTTTTTAGGGGCTCGTCCACTGAAGCTTTCTTT	CAISEPTVFRGSSTEAFF
TRBV29-1	-	-	TRBJ2-2	14	TGCAGCGTTGAGGAACACTCGAACACCGGGGAGCTGTTTTTT	CSVEEHSNTGELFF
TRBV5-1	-	-	TRBJ2-1	12	TGCGCCAGCAGCCTTCAGGTCAATGAGCAGTTCTTC	CASSLQVNEQFF
TRBV4-3	-	-	TRBJ1-1	15	TGCGCCAGCAGCCAAAACATGGGACGGGGCACTGAAGCTTTCTTT	CASSQNMGRGTEAFF
TRBV15	-	TRBD2	TRBJ2-5	15	TGTGCCACCAGCAGAGTAGCGGGGACTCTGGAGACCCAGTACTTC	CATSRVAGTLETQYF
TRBV7-2	-	TRBD1	TRBJ2-5	15	TGTGCCAGCAGCTTAGTGGCAGGGGGCTCAGAGACCCAGTACTTC	CASSLVAGGSETQYF